These T cell receptor beta chains were read from a single sample in a study of beta chain features in type 1 diabetes. The table came from immunoSEQ multiplex PCR; TCRdb's copy has only in-frame clones and leaves some out. Of about 620,000 clones in the sample, about 14% were seen once. The source material was naive CD4+ T cells from blood. The receptors shown here come from a man between 18 and 35 years old in good health. The CDR3 runs from the conserved cysteine through the conserved F or W. A D gene is named only where the DNA matches it firmly. The listing skips clone size in some rows; elsewhere it reads once, few, many or a size class.

>few|TRBV6-5|TRBJ2-5|TRBD1
CASSTRGRETQYF
TGTGCCAGCAGTACCAGGGGGCGGGAGACCCAGTACTTC
>few|TRBV6-5|TRBJ2-1|TRBD2
CASSYPSGSTVEQFF
TGTGCCAGCAGTTACCCCAGCGGGAGTACGGTTGAGCAGTTCTTC
>few|TRBV5-4|TRBJ2-7|-
CASDPDPTVPIEQYF
TGTGCCAGCGACCCGGACCCTACCGTACCCATCGAGCAGTACTTC
>-|TRBV7-2|TRBJ1-3|-
CASSPGGPWSGNTIYF
TGTGCCAGCAGCCCGGGGGGCCCCTGGAGTGGAAACACCATATATTTT
>-|TRBV1|TRBJ1-4|-
CTSSQDRPTNEKLFF
TGCACCAGCAGCCAAGATAGGCCGACTAATGAAAAACTGTTTTTT
>many|TRBV10-3|TRBJ1-1|-
CAISEGAGTEAFF
TGTGCCATCAGTGAGGGGGCCGGCACTGAAGCTTTCTTT
>few|TRBV30|TRBJ2-7|-
CAWSNRVYEQYF
TGTGCCTGGAGTAACAGGGTCTACGAGCAGTACTTC
>few|TRBV4-3|TRBJ2-2|TRBD2
CASNLAGGGTGELFF
TGCGCCAGCAACCTAGCGGGAGGGGGCACCGGGGAGCTGTTTTTT
>-|TRBV18|TRBJ1-5|-
CASSPGQGRYQPQHF
TGTGCCAGCTCACCGGGTCAGGGGCGTTATCAGCCCCAGCATTTT
>few|TRBV4-2|TRBJ2-5|-
CASSRSYQETQYF
TGTGCCAGCTCCAGGTCGTACCAAGAGACCCAGTACTTC
>-|TRBV27|TRBJ2-7|TRBD1
CASSFIGLGQGSYEQYF
TGTGCCAGCAGTTTCATCGGTCTGGGACAGGGGTCCTACGAGCAGTACTTC
>few|TRBV7-9|TRBJ1-1|-
CASSPAGHGGTEAFF
TGTGCCAGCAGCCCCGCGGGGCACGGGGGCACTGAAGCTTTCTTT
>-|TRBV10-3|TRBJ2-1|-
CAISGGPAYNEQFF
TGTGCGATCAGTGGGGGGCCAGCCTACAATGAGCAGTTCTTC
>-|TRBV29-1|TRBJ2-1|-
CSVGFGFYNEQFF
TGCAGCGTTGGGTTCGGGTTCTACAATGAGCAGTTCTTC
>-|TRBV5-4|TRBJ2-1|-
CASSTGQGALAGGYNEQFF
TGTGCCAGCAGCACAGGACAGGGGGCGTTAGCGGGAGGTTACAATGAGCAGTTCTTC
>-|TRBV6-5|TRBJ2-5|-
CASSQAETQYF
TGTGCCAGCAGCCAGGCGGAGACCCAGTACTTC
>-|TRBV7-2|TRBJ1-4|TRBD1
CASSTDRDRVEKLFF
TGTGCCAGCAGCACAGATCGGGACAGGGTTGAAAAACTGTTTTTT
>few|TRBV19|TRBJ1-2|-
CASSSKGVGDYGYTF
TGTGCCAGTAGTTCAAAGGGCGTCGGAGACTATGGCTACACCTTC
>few|TRBV29-1|TRBJ2-1|TRBD1
CSVVDTGVSNEQFF
TGCAGCGTTGTAGATACAGGGGTTAGCAATGAGCAGTTCTTC
>few|TRBV7-9|TRBJ2-1|-
CASSFVQGSYNEQFF
TGTGCCAGCAGCTTCGTGCAGGGCTCCTACAATGAGCAGTTCTTC
>-|TRBV14|TRBJ1-5|-
CASSPDGSRNQPQHF
TGTGCCAGCAGCCCCGACGGGTCCCGCAATCAGCCCCAGCATTTT
>-|TRBV10-3|TRBJ2-1|-
CAIHGFHEQFF
TGTGCCATCCATGGGTTCCATGAGCAGTTCTTC
>-|TRBV19|TRBJ2-7|TRBD1
CASISGTGPYEQYF
TGTGCCAGTATATCTGGGACAGGTCCATACGAGCAGTACTTC
>-|TRBV9|TRBJ2-2|-
CASSVIGDAGELFF
TGTGCCAGCAGCGTAATAGGGGACGCCGGGGAGCTGTTTTTT
>few|TRBV4-1|TRBJ2-1|TRBD2
CASSQPGRGRSYNEQFF
TGCGCCAGCAGCCAACCCGGGCGCGGGAGGAGCTACAATGAGCAGTTCTTC
>-|TRBV20-1|TRBJ2-5|-
CSAIQETQYF
TGCAGTGCTATCCAAGAGACCCAGTACTTC
>-|TRBV7-6|TRBJ2-7|TRBD1
CASSPRQGLSEQYF
TGTGCCAGCAGTCCCCGACAGGGGTTGAGCGAGCAGTACTTC
>-|TRBV7-9|TRBJ2-3|-
CASSLSPGALDTQYF
TGTGCCAGCAGCTTATCACCGGGGGCGCTGGATACGCAGTATTTT
>few|TRBV27|TRBJ1-5|-
CASSLLARSSNQPQHF
TGTGCCAGCAGTTTATTGGCACGATCTAGCAATCAGCCCCAGCATTTT
>few|TRBV6-6|TRBJ1-1|TRBD1
CASSSDRGLTEAFF
TGTGCCAGCAGTTCGGACAGGGGTCTCACTGAAGCTTTCTTT
>few|TRBV10-3|TRBJ2-5|-
CAISGGQETQYF
TGTGCCATCAGTGGGGGACAAGAGACCCAGTACTTC
>few|TRBV7-2|TRBJ2-7|TRBD2
CASNQLAGVYEQYF
TGTGCCAGCAACCAGCTAGCGGGAGTGTACGAGCAGTACTTC
>-|TRBV28|TRBJ1-4|-
CASSSLPSGVQGLFF
TGTGCCAGCAGTTCCCTCCCCTCCGGGGTTCAGGGGCTGTTTTTT
>few|TRBV11-1|TRBJ1-1|-
CASSLRGGSRRYTEAFF
TGTGCCAGCAGCTTAAGGGGCGGCAGTCGCAGGTACACTGAAGCTTTCTTT